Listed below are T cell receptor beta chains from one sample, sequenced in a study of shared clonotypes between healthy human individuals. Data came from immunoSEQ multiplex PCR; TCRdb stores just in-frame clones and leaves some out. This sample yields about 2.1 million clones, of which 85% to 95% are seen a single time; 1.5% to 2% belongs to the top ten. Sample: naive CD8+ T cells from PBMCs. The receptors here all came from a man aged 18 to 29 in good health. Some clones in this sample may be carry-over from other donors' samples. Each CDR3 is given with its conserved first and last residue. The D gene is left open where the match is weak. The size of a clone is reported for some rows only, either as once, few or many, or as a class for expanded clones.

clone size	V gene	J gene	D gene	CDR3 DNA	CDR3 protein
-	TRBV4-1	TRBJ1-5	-	TGCGCCAGCAGCCCTGTTGTAGGGCCTCAGCCCCAGCATTTT	CASSPVVGPQPQHF
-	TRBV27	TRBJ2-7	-	TGTGCCAGCAGTGTTGGACTTTCCGCCGAGCAGTACTTC	CASSVGLSAEQYF
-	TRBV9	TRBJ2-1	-	TGTGCCAGCAGCTCCCAGGTCAATGAGCAGTTCTTC	CASSSQVNEQFF
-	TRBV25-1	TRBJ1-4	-	TGTGCCAGCAGTGTGAGGACAGCAACTAATGAAAAACTGTTTTTT	CASSVRTATNEKLFF
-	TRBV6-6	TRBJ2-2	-	TGTGCCAGCAGTTACTCGTTGGGGGCGGGCGGGGAGCTGTTTTTT	CASSYSLGAGGELFF
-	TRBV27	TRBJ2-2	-	TGTGCCAGCAGTTTTACCAGGAACACCGGGGAGCTGTTTTTT	CASSFTRNTGELFF
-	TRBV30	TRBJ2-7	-	TGTGCCTGGAGTTCGGACTCTAGCAGTTGGGAGCAGTACTTC	CAWSSDSSSWEQYF
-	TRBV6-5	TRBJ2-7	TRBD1	TGTGCCAGCCTGGACAGGCTTTTCTACGAGCAGTACTTC	CASLDRLFYEQYF
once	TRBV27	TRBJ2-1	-	TGTGCCAGCAGTTTTGGCAGTTACAATGAGCAGTTCTTC	CASSFGSYNEQFF
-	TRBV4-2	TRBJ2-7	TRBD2	TGTGCCAGCAGCCAATCGGGAGCGGGAGGGTTCCACGAGCAGTACTTC	CASSQSGAGGFHEQYF
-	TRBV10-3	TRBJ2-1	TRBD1	TGCCGATCAACAGGGGGGAACTCCTACAATGAGCAGTTCTTC	CRSTGGNSYNEQFF
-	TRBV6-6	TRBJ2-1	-	TGTGCCAGCAGTTACTTTAATGAGCAGTTCTTC	CASSYFNEQFF
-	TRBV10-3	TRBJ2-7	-	TGTGCCATCAGTCCGGGTGTGTACGAGCAGTACTTC	CAISPGVYEQYF
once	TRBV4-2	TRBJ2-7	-	TGTGCCAGCAGCCAAGGAGGCCTGTACGAGCAGTACTTC	CASSQGGLYEQYF
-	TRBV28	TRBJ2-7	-	TGTGCCAGCAGTTCGCACCGGGACCCTAGCTTC	CASSSHRDPSF
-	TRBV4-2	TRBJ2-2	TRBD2	TGTGCCAGCAGCCAAGAGGTCTGGCTAGCGGAATCCTCGAACACCGGGGAGCTGTTTTTT	CASSQEVWLAESSNTGELFF
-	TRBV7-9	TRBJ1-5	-	TGTGCCAGCAGCTTAACGGGGGGCAATCAGCCCCAGCATTTT	CASSLTGGNQPQHF
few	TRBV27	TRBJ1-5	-	TGTGCCAGCGCGAATCAGCCCCAGCATTTT	CASANQPQHF
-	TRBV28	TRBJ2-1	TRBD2	TGTGCCAGCAGATCTCGCGGGAGGACCAATGAGCAGTTCTTC	CASRSRGRTNEQFF
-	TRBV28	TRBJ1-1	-	TGTGCCAGTGGGGAGAACACTGAAGCTTTCTTT	CASGENTEAFF
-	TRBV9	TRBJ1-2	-	TGTGCCAGCAGCGTAACGGGAGAGGGGGAGGGTTATGGCTACACCTTC	CASSVTGEGEGYGYTF
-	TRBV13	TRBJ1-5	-	TGTGCCAGCAGCTCCGCACCTGGTAATCAGCCCCAGCATTTT	CASSSAPGNQPQHF
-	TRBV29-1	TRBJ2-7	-	TGCAGCGTTGAAGCGAGAGACTCGACTTCCTCCTACGAGCAGTACTTC	CSVEARDSTSSYEQYF
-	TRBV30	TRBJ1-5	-	TGTGCCTGGAGTGTAGGGGGGCGCGGTCAGCCCCAGCATTTT	CAWSVGGRGQPQHF
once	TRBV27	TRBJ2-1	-	TGTGCCAGCAGTTTTATGGGGGTCTACAATGAGCAGTTCTTC	CASSFMGVYNEQFF
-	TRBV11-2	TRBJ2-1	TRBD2	TGTGCCAGCAGCTTAGGGCCTAGCGGAAACAATGAGCAGTTCTTC	CASSLGPSGNNEQFF
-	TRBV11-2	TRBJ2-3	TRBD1	TGTGCCAGCAGCTTAGACACCCCAGGGGGCTACCGAGATACGCAGTATTTT	CASSLDTPGGYRDTQYF
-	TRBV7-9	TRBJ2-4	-	TGTGCCAGCAGCTTAGGACAGTATAAAAACATTCAGTACTTC	CASSLGQYKNIQYF
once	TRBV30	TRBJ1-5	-	TGTGCCTGGTCCACAGGGCAAGTGAGCTATAGCAATCAGCCCCAGCATTTT	CAWSTGQVSYSNQPQHF
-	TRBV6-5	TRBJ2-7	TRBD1	TGTGCCAGCAGTTACTCGTGGGACAGCTCCTACGAGCAGTACTTC	CASSYSWDSSYEQYF
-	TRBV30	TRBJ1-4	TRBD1	TGTGCCTGGAGTGTAATGGGACAGGCCCATGAAAAACTGTTTTTT	CAWSVMGQAHEKLFF
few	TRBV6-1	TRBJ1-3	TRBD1	TGTGCCAGTTGGCAGGGGGTTTATAGAAACACCATATATTTT	CASWQGVYRNTIYF
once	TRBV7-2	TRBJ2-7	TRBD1	TGTGCCAGCAGCCAAAGGACAGGTGCCCTCTACGAGCAGTACTTC	CASSQRTGALYEQYF
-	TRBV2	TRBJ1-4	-	TGTGCCAGCAGTGGGGGGGGCAGTCCACGATTTAATGAAAAACTGTTTTTT	CASSGGGSPRFNEKLFF
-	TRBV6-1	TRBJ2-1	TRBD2	TGTGCCAGCACGCGGGAGAAAAATGAGCAGTTCTTC	CASTREKNEQFF
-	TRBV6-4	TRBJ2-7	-	TGTGCCGCCACGGCGTACCTATACGAGCAGTACTTC	CAATAYLYEQYF
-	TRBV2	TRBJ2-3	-	TGTGCCAGCAGCGCAAGGCGGGCAAGCACAGATACGCAGTATTTT	CASSARRASTDTQYF
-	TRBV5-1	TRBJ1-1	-	TGCGCCAGCAGCTTGGTAGGGGGATACACTGAAGCTTTCTTT	CASSLVGGYTEAFF
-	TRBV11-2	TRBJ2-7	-	TGTGCCAGCAGCTTAGACTCCGGAAACTACGAGCAGTACTTC	CASSLDSGNYEQYF
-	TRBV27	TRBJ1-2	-	TGTGCCAGCAGCTCGTCCGAGGGCTATGGCTACACCTTC	CASSSSEGYGYTF
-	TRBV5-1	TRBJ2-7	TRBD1	TGCGCCAGCAGCTTCTTTGGACAGGGTGGCTACGAGCAGTACTTC	CASSFFGQGGYEQYF
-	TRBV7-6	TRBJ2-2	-	TGTGCCAGCAGCTACCTTAGGGACAAGAACACCGGGGAGCTGTTTTTT	CASSYLRDKNTGELFF
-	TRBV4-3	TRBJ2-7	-	TGCGCCAGCAGCCAAGATCTGGGGCTGGGCTACGAGCAGTACTTC	CASSQDLGLGYEQYF
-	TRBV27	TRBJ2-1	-	TGTGCCAGCAGTTTATACAATGGTGAGCAGTTCTTC	CASSLYNGEQFF
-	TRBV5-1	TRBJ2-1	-	TGCGCCAGCAGCTTAACACGGCGAGACGGGAGCCCCCACAATGAGCAGTTCTTC	CASSLTRRDGSPHNEQFF
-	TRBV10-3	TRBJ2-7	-	TGTGCCATCAGTGACAGGCTCCAATACTACGAGCAGTACTTC	CAISDRLQYYEQYF
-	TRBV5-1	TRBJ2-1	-	TGCGCCAGCAGCTGGGTCTCTTACAATGAGCAGTTCTTC	CASSWVSYNEQFF
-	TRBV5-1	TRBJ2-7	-	TGCGCCAGCAGTCTGGGGCTCCTTTGGGGCGAGCAGTACTTC	CASSLGLLWGEQYF
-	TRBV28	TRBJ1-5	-	TGTGCCAGCACCCGACGGCAGAGTAGCAATCAGCCCCAGCATTTT	CASTRRQSSNQPQHF
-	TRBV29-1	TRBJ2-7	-	TGCAGCGTTGACCGTAGAGACGGCAGTGGAGAGCAGTACTTC	CSVDRRDGSGEQYF
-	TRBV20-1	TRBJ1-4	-	TGCAGTGCAACGAATGAAAAACTGTTTTTT	CSATNEKLFF
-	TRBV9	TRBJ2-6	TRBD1	TGTGCCAGCAGCGTCGGGACAGGGATTTTAGCTGGGGCCAACGTCCTGACTTTC	CASSVGTGILAGANVLTF
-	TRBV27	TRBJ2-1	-	TGTGCCAGCAGTTCGGCCAGCTACGATTACAATGAGCAGTTCTTC	CASSSASYDYNEQFF
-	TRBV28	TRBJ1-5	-	TGTGCCAGCAGCAAAAAACAGCCCTATAGCAATCAGCCCCAGCATTTT	CASSKKQPYSNQPQHF
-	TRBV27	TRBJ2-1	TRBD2	TGTGCCAGCAGTTTGGGACTAGCGGGAATCAATGAGCAGTTCTTC	CASSLGLAGINEQFF
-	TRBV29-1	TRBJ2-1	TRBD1	TGCAGCGTTGTAGGGGGCCCCTACAATGAGCAGTTCTTC	CSVVGGPYNEQFF
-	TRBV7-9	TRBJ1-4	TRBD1	TGTGCCAGCACTGGGACAGTGGAACTGTTTTTT	CASTGTVELFF